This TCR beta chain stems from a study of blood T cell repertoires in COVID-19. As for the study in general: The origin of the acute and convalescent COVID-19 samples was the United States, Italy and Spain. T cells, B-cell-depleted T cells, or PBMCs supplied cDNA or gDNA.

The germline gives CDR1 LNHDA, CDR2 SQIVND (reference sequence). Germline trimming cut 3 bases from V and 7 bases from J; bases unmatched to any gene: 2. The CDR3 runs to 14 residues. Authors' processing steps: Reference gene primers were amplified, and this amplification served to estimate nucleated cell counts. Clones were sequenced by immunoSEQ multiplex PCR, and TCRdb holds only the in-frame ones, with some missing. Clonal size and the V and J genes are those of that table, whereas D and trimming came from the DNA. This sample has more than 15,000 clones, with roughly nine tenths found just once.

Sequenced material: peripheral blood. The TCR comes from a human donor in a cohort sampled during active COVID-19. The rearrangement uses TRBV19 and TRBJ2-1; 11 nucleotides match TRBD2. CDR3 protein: CASSMGLAVNEQFF. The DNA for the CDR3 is TGTGCCAGTAGTATGGGACTAGCGGTTAATGAGCAGTTCTTC.